The source of this T cell receptor (beta chain) is a study of early stage breast cancer tumors. Of note for this clone: Its antigen is undetermined.

Overall study results and limits: Comparing each tissue with blood distinguished tumor from normal in about 85% of the 16 patients. Unsorted bulk genomic DNA sequencing lacked pairing and functional marker data.

Trimming stripped 6 bases from V and 8 bases from J, with 16 bases between. The CDR3 totals 13 residues. Looked up from germline, CDR1 is GTSNPN and CDR2 is SVGIG (reference sequence). Sequenced by immunoSEQ multiplex PCR; TCRdb stores in-frame clones only, minus some. Of fewer than 80,000 clones in the sample, approximately 84% were seen once. The sample consisted of blood. This receptor was identified in a person aged 40 to 50 with breast cancer. The rearrangement links TRBV30 to TRBJ1-4; tentative D call: TRBD1 (5 bases). CDR3: CACPRQGWEKLFF. The DNA of the CDR3 is TGTGCCTGCCCACGGCAGGGCTGGGAAAAACTGTTTTTT. Full variable domain (missing parts from reference TRBV30 and TRBJ1-4): SQTIHQWPATLVQPVGSPLSLECTVEGTSNPNLYWYRQAAGRGLQLLFYSVGIGQISSEVPQNLSASRPQDRQFILSSKKLLLSDSGFYLCACPRQGWEKLFFGSGTQLSVL.